A selection of T cell receptor beta chains follows, all from one sample in a study of blood T cell repertoires in COVID-19. Profiled with immunoSEQ multiplex PCR; TCRdb holds only in-frame clones, not every one. The sample records about 100,000 clones, 85% to 90% being singletons. Sequencing input: peripheral blood. The receptors were sampled from a human donor in a cohort sampled during active COVID-19. Both conserved end residues are part of each CDR3. A D gene is named only where the DNA matches it firmly. The listing skips clone size in some rows; elsewhere it reads once, few, many or a size class.

clone_size j_call d_call v_call cdr3_aa cdr3_nt
. TRBJ2-3 . TRBV7-8 CASSLRTEDTQYF TGTGCCAGCAGCTTAAGGACAGAAGATACGCAGTATTTT
. TRBJ2-7 . TRBV6-2/TRBV6-3 CASSYGLRDHSYEQYF TGTGCCAGCAGTTACGGGCTCCGGGATCATTCCTACGAGCAGTACTTC
. TRBJ1-1 . TRBV18 CASSPLNSMNTEAFF TGTGCCAGCTCACCACTCAACAGCATGAACACTGAAGCTTTCTTT
. TRBJ1-6 . TRBV7-8 CASSPRQGDSPLHF TGTGCCAGCAGCCCTAGGCAGGGCGATTCACCCCTCCACTTT
once TRBJ2-2 . TRBV25-1 CASSDTRRNTGELFF TGTGCCAGCAGTGATACCAGGCGAAACACCGGGGAGCTGTTTTTT
few TRBJ1-1 . TRBV7-2 CASSLATEAFF TGTGCCAGCAGCTTGGCCACTGAAGCTTTCTTT
. TRBJ1-2 TRBD1 TRBV6-2/TRBV6-3 CASSYSKGAAIGGYTF TGTGCCAGCAGTTACTCGAAGGGGGCGGCCATCGGTGGCTACACCTTC
. TRBJ2-4 . TRBV3-1/TRBV3-2 CASSPGERSKNIQYF TGTGCCAGCAGCCCGGGTGAACGCAGTAAAAACATTCAGTACTTC
. TRBJ2-2 TRBD2 TRBV9 CASSVGTSGTGELFF TGTGCCAGCAGCGTCGGGACTAGCGGGACCGGGGAGCTGTTTTTT
. TRBJ2-5 . TRBV2 CASSEGRIKAGQETQYF TGTGCCAGCAGTGAAGGGAGAATCAAGGCGGGACAAGAGACCCAGTACTTC
once TRBJ2-1 . TRBV4-1 CASSQVRTAYNEQFF TGCGCCAGCAGCCAAGTCCGGACAGCCTACAATGAGCAGTTCTTC
. TRBJ1-4 . TRBV5-1 CASSAQGGGTNEKLFF TGCGCCAGCAGCGCCCAAGGGGGGGGAACTAATGAAAAACTGTTTTTT
. TRBJ2-6 . TRBV2 CASSLTQGRNSGANVLTF TGTGCCAGCAGTTTAACACAGGGCCGAAACTCTGGGGCCAACGTCCTGACTTTC
. TRBJ1-2 TRBD1 TRBV7-8 CASSPWQGANYGYTF TGTGCCAGCAGCCCATGGCAGGGGGCAAACTATGGCTACACCTTC
. TRBJ2-2 . TRBV19 CASESLANTGELFF TGTGCCAGCGAGTCCCTAGCGAACACCGGGGAGCTGTTTTTT
. TRBJ2-7 . TRBV5-4 CASSLGQAAGEQYF TGTGCCAGCAGCTTGGGCCAGGCAGCGGGCGAGCAGTACTTC
. TRBJ2-7 TRBD1 TRBV7-2 CASSFRDRVYEQYF TGTGCCAGCAGCTTCCGGGACAGGGTATACGAGCAGTACTTC
once TRBJ1-1 . TRBV6-5 CAAGANTEAFF TGTGCCGCGGGGGCGAACACTGAAGCTTTCTTT
. TRBJ1-2 . TRBV6-5 CASSYSIEGGYGYTF TGTGCCAGCAGTTACTCGATAGAAGGGGGCTATGGCTACACCTTC
. TRBJ2-7 TRBD2 TRBV27 CASSLAFRGLAEQYF TGTGCCAGCAGTTTGGCGTTTCGAGGACTAGCGGAACAGTACTTC
. TRBJ2-5 . TRBV5-4 CASSRGETQYF TGTGCCAGCAGCAGGGGTGAGACCCAGTACTTC
. TRBJ1-2 . TRBV12-3/TRBV12-4 CASSLGAVRGYTF TGTGCCAGCAGTTTGGGGGCAGTGAGAGGCTACACCTTC
. TRBJ1-3 TRBD1 TRBV19 CASSTGQGLSGNTIYF TGTGCCAGTAGTACCGGACAGGGGCTTTCTGGAAACACCATATATTTT
. TRBJ2-1 TRBD2 TRBV6-5 CASSPLAGLYNEQFF TGTGCCAGCAGTCCCCTAGCGGGACTCTACAATGAGCAGTTCTTC
many TRBJ2-7 . TRBV5-1 CASSSLSGSSYEQYF TGCGCCAGCAGCTCCCTATCCGGGAGCTCCTACGAGCAGTACTTC
few TRBJ1-3 . TRBV24-1 CATSGGPPGNTIYF TGTGCCACCAGTGGCGGTCCCCCTGGAAACACCATATATTTT
. TRBJ2-7 . TRBV6-2/TRBV6-3 CASSYRRNEQYF TGTGCCAGCAGTTATCGGAGAAACGAGCAGTACTTC
. TRBJ2-3 . TRBV7-7 CASSLDPLKGVLTDTQYF TGTGCTAGCAGCTTGGATCCTTTGAAGGGAGTACTCACAGATACGCAGTATTTT
. TRBJ2-7 TRBD2 TRBV10-3 CAISEIWRTSGIFAHEQYF TGTGCCATCAGTGAGATTTGGCGGACTAGCGGGATTTTTGCCCACGAGCAGTACTTC
. TRBJ2-5 . TRBV4-1 CASSQAQGWETQYF TGCGCCAGCAGCCAAGCCCAGGGGTGGGAGACCCAGTACTTC
once TRBJ2-2 TRBD2 TRBV11-2 CASSERGAYPGELFF TGTGCCAGCAGCGAGCGGGGGGCATACCCCGGGGAGCTGTTTTTT
. TRBJ2-7 TRBD1 TRBV5-1 CASSFRGQGGHEQYF TGCGCCAGCAGCTTTCGGGGACAGGGGGGCCACGAGCAGTACTTC
. TRBJ1-5 . TRBV7-8 CASSLRDITNQPQHF TGTGCCAGCAGCTTACGGGACATAACCAATCAGCCCCAGCATTTT
. TRBJ2-1 . TRBV5-1 CASSFRVDEQFF TGCGCCAGCAGCTTTAGAGTAGATGAGCAGTTCTTC
. TRBJ2-7 . TRBV12-2 CASRLGGQAPGEQYF TGTGCAAGTCGCTTAGGGGGGCAGGCCCCAGGCGAGCAGTACTTC
. TRBJ2-7 TRBD1 TRBV6-2/TRBV6-3 CASSYSKLTGYHEQYF TGTGCCAGCAGTTACTCAAAGCTGACAGGGTACCACGAGCAGTACTTC
. TRBJ1-1 . TRBV7-2 CASSLSTGNTEAFF TGTGCCAGCAGCTTATCAACGGGGAACACTGAAGCTTTCTTT
. TRBJ2-6 . TRBV11-3 CASSLGYPGANVLTF TGTGCCAGCAGCTTAGGCTATCCTGGGGCCAACGTCCTGACTTTC
. TRBJ1-6 . TRBV7-2 CASSLVVLPTSPLHF TGTGCCAGCAGCTTAGTTGTACTCCCAACTTCACCCCTCCACTTT
. TRBJ2-3 . TRBV4-3 CASSQEGARITDTQYF TGCGCCAGCAGCCAAGAGGGCGCCAGGATTACAGATACGCAGTATTTT
. TRBJ2-2 TRBD1 TRBV10-3 CASGTGTGELFF TGTGCCAGCGGGACAGGCACCGGGGAGCTGTTTTTT
. TRBJ2-3 . TRBV5-1 CASSQGRTDTQYF TGCGCCAGCAGCCAGGGGCGGACAGATACGCAGTATTTT
few TRBJ2-7 . TRBV5-1 CASSLSSSYEQYF TGCGCCAGCAGCTTGTCCAGCTCCTACGAGCAGTACTTC
medium-sized TRBJ2-1 . TRBV10-3 CAISVGGEQFF TGTGCCATCAGCGTCGGAGGTGAGCAGTTCTTC
. TRBJ2-1 TRBD1 TRBV11-3 CASSLGQGAYNEQFF TGTGCCAGCAGCTTAGGGCAGGGGGCCTACAATGAGCAGTTCTTC
. TRBJ1-1 . TRBV6-4 CASRADGQHTEAFF TGTGCCAGCAGAGCAGACGGACAGCACACTGAAGCTTTCTTT
. TRBJ2-1 TRBD2 TRBV11-3 CASSLVGTSDNEQFF TGTGCCAGCAGCTTAGTAGGGACTAGTGACAATGAGCAGTTCTTC
. TRBJ1-5 . TRBV4-1 CASSQGWRDNQPQHF TGCGCCAGCAGCCAAGGGTGGAGGGATAATCAGCCCCAGCATTTT
few TRBJ1-6 . TRBV20-1 CSASRGGMDSPLHF TGCAGTGCTAGTCGAGGGGGAATGGATTCACCCCTCCACTTT
. TRBJ1-6 . TRBV7-2 CASSGREYNSPLHF TGTGCCAGCAGCGGCCGGGAATATAATTCACCCCTCCACTTT
. TRBJ1-5 . TRBV6-5 CASMYSNLAGQPQHF TGTGCCAGCATGTACTCCAATCTGGCGGGCCAGCCCCAGCATTTT
. TRBJ1-2 TRBD1 TRBV4-1 CASSPGQGIGGYTF TGCGCCAGCAGCCCCGGACAGGGTATTGGTGGCTACACCTTC
. TRBJ1-1 TRBD1 TRBV5-4 CASSPPDRLPEAFF TGTGCCAGCAGCCCCCCGGACAGGCTCCCTGAAGCTTTCTTT
. TRBJ2-7 TRBD2 TRBV10-3 CAISELAGEYEQYF TGTGCCATCAGTGAGCTAGCGGGAGAGTATGAGCAGTACTTC
once TRBJ2-7 . TRBV5-1 CASRRAQDEQYF TGCGCCAGCAGGAGGGCTCAGGACGAGCAGTACTTC
. TRBJ1-2 . TRBV6-1 CASSERGVGGYTF TGTGCCAGCAGTGAACGAGGAGTTGGTGGCTACACCTTC
. TRBJ2-2 TRBD2 TRBV6-1 CASSVRAGANTGELFF TGTGCCAGCAGTGTCCGAGCGGGGGCGAACACCGGGGAGCTGTTTTTT
. TRBJ2-7 . TRBV30 CASQPRAYEQYF TGTGCCTCCCAACCGCGGGCGTACGAGCAGTACTTC
. TRBJ1-5 TRBD1 TRBV19 CASSDRGHGNQPQHF TGTGCCAGTAGTGACAGGGGGCATGGCAATCAGCCCCAGCATTTT
. TRBJ2-1 TRBD2 TRBV7-6 CASSLGLASNNEQFF TGTGCCAGCAGCTTAGGACTAGCCAGTAACAATGAGCAGTTCTTC